This T cell receptor (beta chain) was retrieved from a study of T-cell reconstitution after alpha-beta-depleted transplantation in children. Study-wide points: T-cell counts and diversity at one year post-transplant came mainly from newly produced T cells. Certain patients had high TCRbeta diversity at day 60, and it came from recipient T cells and thymic progenitors that survived. Reportedly, alpha-beta T cells present about two months post-transplant originated from several hundred expanded clones of graft origin.

The CDR3 length is 18 residues. Between the trimmed V and J ends, which lost 2 bases and 0 bases, there was a span of 17 bases. From germline, CDR1 is MDHEN and CDR2 SYDVKM. This clonotype was seen more than once but under ten times. Its cognate antigen is unknown. Library preparation (for TCRbeta) was performed with unique molecular identifiers. TCRdb re-called the PCR reads with MiXCR, one entry per CDR3 protein. Of under 250,000 distinct CDR3 sequences listed, around 25% are singletons. The rearrangement joins TRBV28 to TRBJ2-1; D remains unclear. The material sequenced was PBMCs, mostly from graft donor cells, taken 360 days after TCRalphabeta/CD19-depleted stem cell transplant. This clonotype originated in a female patient aged 2 to 10 who had a stem cell transplant for congenital amegakaryocytic thrombocytopenia, so the T cells may come from the graft donor. DNA of the CDR3: TGTGCCAGCAGTTTACAGAGGCTGACTGCGAGCTCCTACAATGAGCAGTTCTTC. Amino acids: CASSLQRLTASSYNEQFF. The variable domain in full, with the rest retrieved from reference TRBV28 and TRBJ2-1, is DVKVTQSSRYLVKRTGEKVFLECVQDMDHENMFWYRQDPGLGLRLIYFSYDVKMKEKGDIPEGYSVSREKKERFSLILESASTNQTSMYLCASSLQRLTASSYNEQFFGPGTRLTVL.